This T cell receptor beta chain is drawn from a study of vaccination effects on CD4 cells after COVID-19 (dated by TCRdb to 2022 to 2024). Looking at the study overall: The ViraFEST assay stimulated PBMC with viral peptide pools and then used TCR sequencing to identify antigen-specific CD4+ T cell clonotypes by expansion. Each participant got two doses of an mRNA SARS-CoV-2 vaccine, either BNT162b2 or mRNA-1273. Over 1.5 million PBMC per well were cultured with 10 ug/ml peptides in IMDM containing approximately 4.5% human AB serum, around 10 IU/ml IL-2 and gentamicin. In both COVID-19 convalescent patients and infection-naive vaccine recipients, the study compared SARS-CoV-2 spike-specific CD4+ TCR repertoires from before mRNA vaccination with those from after it. Altogether, about 10 COVID-19 convalescent patients and several SARS-CoV-2-naive healthy vaccine recipients made up the full study. In the study, cultures from other donors were sequenced using the Oncomine TCR Beta short-read assay on an Illumina iSeq 100. Study-level results and caveats: The study was limited by a small number of convalescent patients, and early post-infection timepoints were lacking. Clones induced by infection and clones induced by vaccination both contracted markedly at late timepoints after vaccination, which fits with T cell responses waning over time. In healthy vaccine recipients, vaccine-induced clones were almost all SARS-CoV-2 mono-reactive, with only 1 of 255 cross-reactive with common cold coronaviruses.

This clone appeared a few times. Its antigen remains undetermined. No base quality information exists; no much larger clone differs at one position. After approximately eleven days of culture, CD4+ T cells were isolated with the EasySep CD4+ T cell isolation kit. The absence of prior SARS-CoV-2 infection in healthy vaccine recipients was confirmed by negative nucleocapsid antibodies before and after vaccination. On days 3 and 7, half of the culture medium was replaced with fresh IL-2-containing medium. Unless noted otherwise, every peptide stimulation condition was grown in triplicate wells. Using Ficoll-Paque Plus gradient centrifugation, PBMC were separated from whole blood and then either used fresh or cryopreserved at -140C. The QIAamp micro DNA kit was used to extract genomic DNA from the cultured CD4+ T cells. Receptor libraries were prepared by the immunoSEQ multiplex PCR assay. TCR beta CDR3 sequencing was performed on DNA from the cultured, isolated CD4+ T cells. Per the original workflow: Non-productive TCR sequences were removed and reads were trimmed to the CDR3 region, keeping CDR3s of at least 7 amino acids. The MANAFEST web app was used to pick out antigen-specific clonotypes by comparing their expansion in peptide wells with that in reference cultures. For clones to be considered positive, expansion at FDR<0.05 versus reference and all other wells, an odds ratio above 5, and a frequency above 0.1% in two replicate wells were required. A clonotype was defined as cross-reactive if the clonotype was significantly expanded both in SARS-CoV-2 spike wells and in at least one common cold coronavirus spike condition. Levenshtein distance calculated with the stringdist R package was used to assess CDR3 similarity, and unrooted trees were constructed with ape in R 3.6.1. Entries here come from immuneACCESS through TCRdb and include only in-frame sequences with V and J called. Some clones fail to appear in such tables; in the studies checked, an unresolved V gene covers under half of the shortfall, and the cause of the remainder is unknown. The V and J calls and the clone size are those of that table, but D and trimming were determined from the DNA. The sample table shows around 60,000 clones, and roughly 80% are seen once. Together, the top ten hold 2.5% to 3.5% of the sample.

Reading from cysteine to phenylalanine, the CDR3 counts 14 amino acids. Only CDR3 DNA is held: 42 bases, read in frame from base 1. The germline V gene gives CDR1 as MNHEY and CDR2 as SVGAGI. The germline V end is reduced by 7 bases and the J end by 4 bases; junction bases left unmatched: 8. This chain is built from TRBV6-5 and TRBJ1-2, with 8 central nucleotides matching TRBD1. The TCR comes from a human donor who received a COVID-19 vaccine. This sample comprised CD4+ T cells from PBMCs cultured without peptide, obtained before COVID-19 vaccination. The DNA is TGTGCCAGCACCAAAACCGGACAGGGCTATGGCTACACCTTC. It is translated as CASTKTGQGYGYTF.